The 10 T cell receptor beta chains below all came from one sample that was sequenced in a study of CD8+ T cells in alopecia areata. As the sequencing template, cDNA was produced by extracting RNA and reverse transcribing it. TCRdb's copy holds only in-frame clones and misses some; the assay was immunoSEQ multiplex PCR. The profile covers under 250,000 clones, with roughly 56% appearing a single time and 1.6% taken by the ten largest. Described treatment: oral pan-JAK inhibitor, 5-10 mg twice daily. The sample was CD4+ T cells sorted from blood, taken at week 4, from a patient treated with tofacitinib. These receptors were obtained from a human donor with alopecia areata.

V gene TRBV4-1 combines with J gene TRBJ1-1; D not resolved. This CDR3 has 16 residues. Trimming stripped 0 bases from V and 0 bases from J, with 11 bases between. CDR1 is MGHRA, CDR2 YSYEKL, per germline. The CDR3 coding sequence is TGCGCCAGCAGCCAAGATCAACTAGGAGTGAACACTGAAGCTTTCTTT. This encodes CASSQDQLGVNTEAFF.

J is TRBJ2-4 and V is TRBV7-2; unclear D gene. The CDR3 has 14 residues. Deletions cut 4 bases from V and 0 bases from J, with 7 bases between. Germline assignment: CDR1 SGHTA and CDR2 FQGNSA. Written as DNA, the CDR3 is TGTGCCAGCAGCTCTCCGGTAGCCAAAAACATTCAGTACTTC. Protein sequence: CASSSPVAKNIQYF.

V is TRBV5-4 and J is TRBJ1-5, with 10 bases that match TRBD1. The germline V gene encodes CDR1 SGHNT and CDR2 YYREEE (reference sequence). The V segment lost 2 bases and the J segment 5 bases; nucleotides outside the gene matches: 10. This CDR3 is 17 amino acids long. Here the CDR3 DNA reads TGTGCCAGCAGCTTCCGACAGGGGGCTAAGGTGGATCAGCCCCAGCATTTT. This codes for CASSFRQGAKVDQPQHF.

The chain recombines TRBV29-1 with TRBJ2-3; TRBD1 matches at 7 bases. Trimming cost V 8 bases and J 3 bases; bases outside gene matches: 8. The V gene's germline CDR1 is SQVTM and CDR2 ANQGSEA. This CDR3 comprises 13 residues. The CDR3 sequence: CSYTGERTDTQYF. CDR3 in DNA: TGCAGCTACACAGGGGAGAGGACAGATACGCAGTATTTT.

The chain links TRBV25-1 to TRBJ2-1; 10 nucleotides line up with TRBD1. Germline trimming cut 4 bases from V and 3 bases from J; bases unmatched to any gene: 3. The CDR3 has 15 residues. Germline-derived CDR1 and CDR2 are MGHDK and SYGVNS. CDR3 nucleotides: TGTGCCAGCAGTGCAGGACAGGGGGGCTACAATGAGCAGTTCTTC. As protein: CASSAGQGGYNEQFF.

The chain employs TRBV29-1 and TRBJ2-2; 11 bases line up with TRBD1. This CDR3 comprises 14 residues. The junction had 5 bases not matched to a gene; V was cut back by 4 bases and J by 7 bases. CDR1 and CDR2 (germline): SQVTM, ANQGSEA. CDR3: CSVGDRGRSGELFF. The CDR3 coding sequence is TGCAGCGTTGGGGACAGGGGGAGGAGCGGGGAGCTGTTTTTT.

This clone occurred a few times. The rearrangement joins TRBV12-5 to TRBJ2-2; no reliable D call. The V end was cut by 3 bases, the J end by 5 bases, with 4 bases between. Germline loops: CDR1 LGHNT, CDR2 FRNRAP. The CDR3 consists of 12 residues. CDR3 DNA: TGTGCTAGTGGTTTAGGAACCGGGGAGCTGTTTTTT. As protein: CASGLGTGELFF.

The chain uses TRBV27 and TRBJ2-1; no clear D gene. The V and J ends lost 1 base and 6 bases respectively, with 10 bases between them. The length of the CDR3 is 14 residues. Germline CDR1 and CDR2: MNHEY and SMNVEV (reference sequence). This CDR3 reads CASSLWESPNEQFF. In nucleotides, the CDR3 is TGTGCCAGCAGTTTATGGGAATCCCCCAATGAGCAGTTCTTC.

This sequence joins TRBV25-1 and TRBJ2-7, with 9 bases lining up with TRBD1. The CDR3 spans 14 residues. Trimming cost V 3 bases and J 5 bases; bases outside gene matches: 5. Germline assignment: CDR1 MGHDK and CDR2 SYGVNS. CDR3 nucleotides: TGTGCCAGCAGTGAGGGACAGGGCTACCACGAGCAGTACTTC. This encodes CASSEGQGYHEQYF.

The chain couples TRBV7-3 to TRBJ1-2; 9 bases match TRBD1. Germline trimming cut 4 bases from V and 6 bases from J; bases unmatched to any gene: 6. The germline V gene has CDR1 SGHTA and CDR2 FQGTGA. This CDR3 region has 14 residues. The CDR3 spells CASSSSRDRDGYTF. The CDR3 DNA is TGTGCCAGCAGCTCGTCCCGGGACAGGGATGGCTACACCTTC.